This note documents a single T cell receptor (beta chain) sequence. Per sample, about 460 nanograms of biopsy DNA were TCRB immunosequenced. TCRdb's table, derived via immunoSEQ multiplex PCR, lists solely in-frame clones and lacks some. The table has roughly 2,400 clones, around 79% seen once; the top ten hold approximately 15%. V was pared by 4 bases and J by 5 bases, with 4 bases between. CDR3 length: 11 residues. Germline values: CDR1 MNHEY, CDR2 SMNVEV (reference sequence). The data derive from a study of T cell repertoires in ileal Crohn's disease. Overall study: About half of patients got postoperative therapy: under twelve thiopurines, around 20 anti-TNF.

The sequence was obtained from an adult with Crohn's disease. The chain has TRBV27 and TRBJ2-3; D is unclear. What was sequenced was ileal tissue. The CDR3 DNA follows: TGTGCCAGCAGTTACGGAGATACGCAGTATTTT. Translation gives CASSYGDTQYF.